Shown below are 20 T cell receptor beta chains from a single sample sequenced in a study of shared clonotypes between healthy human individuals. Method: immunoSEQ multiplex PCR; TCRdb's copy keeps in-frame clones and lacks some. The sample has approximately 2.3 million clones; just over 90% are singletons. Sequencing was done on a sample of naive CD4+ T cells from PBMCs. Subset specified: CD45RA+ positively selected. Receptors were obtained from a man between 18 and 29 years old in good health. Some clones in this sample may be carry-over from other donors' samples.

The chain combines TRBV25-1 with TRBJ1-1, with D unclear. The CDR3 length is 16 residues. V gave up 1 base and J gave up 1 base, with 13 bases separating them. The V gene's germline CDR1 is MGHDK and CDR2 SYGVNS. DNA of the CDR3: TGTGCCAGCAGTGAATCCTCAACCTTCTCGAACACTGAAGCTTTCTTT. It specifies CASSESSTFSNTEAFF.

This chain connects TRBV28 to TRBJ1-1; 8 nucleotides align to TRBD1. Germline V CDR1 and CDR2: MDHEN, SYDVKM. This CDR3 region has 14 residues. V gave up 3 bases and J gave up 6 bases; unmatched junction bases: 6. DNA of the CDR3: TGTGCCAGCAGTTTGAATTACAGGGGGGCTGAAGCTTTCTTT. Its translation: CASSLNYRGAEAFF.

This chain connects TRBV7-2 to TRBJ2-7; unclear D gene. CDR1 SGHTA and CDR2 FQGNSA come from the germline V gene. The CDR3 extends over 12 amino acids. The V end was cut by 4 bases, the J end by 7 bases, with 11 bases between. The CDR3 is CASSSSLIEQYF. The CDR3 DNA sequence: TGTGCCAGCAGCTCCTCTTTGATAGAGCAGTACTTC.

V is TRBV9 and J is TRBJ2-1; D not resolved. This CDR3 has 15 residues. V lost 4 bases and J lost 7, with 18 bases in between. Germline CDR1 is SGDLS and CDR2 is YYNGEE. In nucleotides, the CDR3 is TGTGCCAGCAGCAGTCACCAACGGGTGGAGAATGAGCAGTTCTTC. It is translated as CASSSHQRVENEQFF.

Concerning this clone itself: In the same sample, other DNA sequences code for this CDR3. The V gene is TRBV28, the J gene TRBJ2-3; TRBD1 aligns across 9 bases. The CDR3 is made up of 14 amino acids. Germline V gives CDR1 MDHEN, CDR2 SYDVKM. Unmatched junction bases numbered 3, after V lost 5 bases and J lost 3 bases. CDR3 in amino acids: CASSPGQGTDTQYF. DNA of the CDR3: TGTGCCAGCAGTCCGGGACAGGGAACAGATACGCAGTATTTT.

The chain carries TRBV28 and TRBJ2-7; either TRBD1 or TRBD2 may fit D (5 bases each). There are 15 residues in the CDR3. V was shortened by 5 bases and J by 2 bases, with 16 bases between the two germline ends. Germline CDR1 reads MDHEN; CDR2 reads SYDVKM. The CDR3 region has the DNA TGTGCCAGCAGTCCTCCCGGGACCTTACCCTACGAGCAGTACTTC. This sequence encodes CASSPPGTLPYEQYF. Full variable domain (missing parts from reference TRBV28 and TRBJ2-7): DVKVTQSSRYLVKRTGEKVFLECVQDMDHENMFWYRQDPGLGLRLIYFSYDVKMKEKGDIPEGYSVSREKKERFSLILESASTNQTSMYLCASSPPGTLPYEQYFGPGTRLTVT.

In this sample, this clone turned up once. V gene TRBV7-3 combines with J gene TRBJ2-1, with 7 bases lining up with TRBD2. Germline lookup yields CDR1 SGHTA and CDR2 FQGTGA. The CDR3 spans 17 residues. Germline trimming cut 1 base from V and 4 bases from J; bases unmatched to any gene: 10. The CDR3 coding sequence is TGTGCCAGCAGCTTAAATCGGCCGAGCGGGACTTACAATGAGCAGTTCTTC. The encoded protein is CASSLNRPSGTYNEQFF.

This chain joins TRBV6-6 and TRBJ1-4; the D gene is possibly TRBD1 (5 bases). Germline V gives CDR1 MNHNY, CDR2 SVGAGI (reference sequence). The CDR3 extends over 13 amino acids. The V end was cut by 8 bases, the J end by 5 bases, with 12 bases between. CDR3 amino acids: CASRSGGNEKLFF. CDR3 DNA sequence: TGTGCCAGCCGCAGCGGGGGGAATGAAAAACTGTTTTTT.

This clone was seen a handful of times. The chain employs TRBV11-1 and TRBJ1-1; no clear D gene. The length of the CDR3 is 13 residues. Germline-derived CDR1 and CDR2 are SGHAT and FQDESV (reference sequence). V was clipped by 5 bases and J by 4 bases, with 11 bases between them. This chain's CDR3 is CASSLGVGTEAFF. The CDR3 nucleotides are TGTGCCAGCAGCCTCGGCGTGGGCACTGAAGCTTTCTTT. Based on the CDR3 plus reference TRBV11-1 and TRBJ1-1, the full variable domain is EAEVAQSPRYKITEKSQAVAFWCDPISGHATLYWYRQILGQGPELLVQFQDESVVDDSQLPKDRFSAERLKGVDSTLKIQPAELGDSAMYLCASSLGVGTEAFFGQGTRLTVV.

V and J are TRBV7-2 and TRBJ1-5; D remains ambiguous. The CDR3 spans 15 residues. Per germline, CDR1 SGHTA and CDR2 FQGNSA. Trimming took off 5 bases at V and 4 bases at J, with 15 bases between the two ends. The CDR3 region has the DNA TGTGCCAGCAGCCCTTCTGGGATAAGAAATCAGCCCCAGCATTTT. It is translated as CASSPSGIRNQPQHF.

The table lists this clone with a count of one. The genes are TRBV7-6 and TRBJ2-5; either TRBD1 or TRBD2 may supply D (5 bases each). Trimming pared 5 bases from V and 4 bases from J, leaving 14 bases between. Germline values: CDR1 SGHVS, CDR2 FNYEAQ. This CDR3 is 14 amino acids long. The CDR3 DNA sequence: TGTGCCAGCAGCCGGCTGGGGGTACGAGAGACCCAGTACTTC. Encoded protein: CASSRLGVRETQYF.

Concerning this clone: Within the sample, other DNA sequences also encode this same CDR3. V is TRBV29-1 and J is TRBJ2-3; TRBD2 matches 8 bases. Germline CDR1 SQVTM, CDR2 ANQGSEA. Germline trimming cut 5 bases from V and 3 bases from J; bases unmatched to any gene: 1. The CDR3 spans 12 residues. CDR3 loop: CSVTGGTDTQYF. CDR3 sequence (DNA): TGCAGCGTTACGGGAGGGACAGATACGCAGTATTTT.

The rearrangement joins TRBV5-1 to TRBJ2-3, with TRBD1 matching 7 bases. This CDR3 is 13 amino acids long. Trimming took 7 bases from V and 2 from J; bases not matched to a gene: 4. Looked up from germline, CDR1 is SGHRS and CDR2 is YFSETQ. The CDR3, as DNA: TGCGCCAGCTCGGGACAGCCCACAGATACGCAGTATTTT. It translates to CASSGQPTDTQYF. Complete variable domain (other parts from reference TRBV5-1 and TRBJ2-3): KAGVTQTPRYLIKTRGQQVTLSCSPISGHRSVSWYQQTPGQGLQFLFEYFSETQRNKGNFPGRFSGRQFSNSRSEMNVSTLELGDSALYLCASSGQPTDTQYFGPGTRLTVL.

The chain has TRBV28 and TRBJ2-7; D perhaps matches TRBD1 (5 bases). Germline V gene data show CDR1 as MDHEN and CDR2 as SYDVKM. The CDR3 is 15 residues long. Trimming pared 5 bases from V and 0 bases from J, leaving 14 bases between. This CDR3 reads CASSLRQISSYEQYF. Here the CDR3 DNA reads TGTGCCAGCAGTCTCCGACAGATAAGCTCCTACGAGCAGTACTTC.

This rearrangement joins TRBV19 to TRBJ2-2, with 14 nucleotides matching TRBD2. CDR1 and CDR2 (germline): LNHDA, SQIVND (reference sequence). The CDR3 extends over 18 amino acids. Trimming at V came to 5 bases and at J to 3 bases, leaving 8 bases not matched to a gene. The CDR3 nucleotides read TGTGCCAGTAGTCCGCACTTGGGACTAGCGGGAGACACCGGGGAGCTGTTTTTT. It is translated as CASSPHLGLAGDTGELFF.

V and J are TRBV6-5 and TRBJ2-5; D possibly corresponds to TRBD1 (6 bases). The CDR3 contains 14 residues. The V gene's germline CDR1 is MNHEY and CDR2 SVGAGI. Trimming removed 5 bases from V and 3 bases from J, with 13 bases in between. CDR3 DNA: TGTGCCAGCAGTCGGGACACAATTAAAGAGACCCAGTACTTC. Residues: CASSRDTIKETQYF.

CDR3 sequence (DNA): TGTGCCAGTAGTATAGAACAGCTCAGCAATCAGCCCCAGCATTTT. This sequence encodes CASSIEQLSNQPQHF. The rearrangement links TRBV19 to TRBJ1-5, with no clear D. Germline V CDR1 and CDR2: LNHDA, SQIVND (reference sequence). Trimming pared 0 bases from V and 1 base from J, leaving 7 bases between. This CDR3 has 15 residues.

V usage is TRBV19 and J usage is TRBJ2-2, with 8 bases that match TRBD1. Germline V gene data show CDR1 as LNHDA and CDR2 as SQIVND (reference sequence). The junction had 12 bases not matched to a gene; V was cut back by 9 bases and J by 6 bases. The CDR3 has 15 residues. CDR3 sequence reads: CASARTGYLPGELFF. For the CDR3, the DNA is TGTGCCAGCGCCAGGACAGGGTATCTCCCCGGGGAGCTGTTTTTT.

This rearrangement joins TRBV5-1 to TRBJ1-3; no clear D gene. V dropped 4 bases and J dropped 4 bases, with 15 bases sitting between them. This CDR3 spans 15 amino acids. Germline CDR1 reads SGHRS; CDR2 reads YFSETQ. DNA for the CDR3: TGCGCCAGCAGCAATACCCATGGATCGGGAAACACCATATATTTT. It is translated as CASSNTHGSGNTIYF.

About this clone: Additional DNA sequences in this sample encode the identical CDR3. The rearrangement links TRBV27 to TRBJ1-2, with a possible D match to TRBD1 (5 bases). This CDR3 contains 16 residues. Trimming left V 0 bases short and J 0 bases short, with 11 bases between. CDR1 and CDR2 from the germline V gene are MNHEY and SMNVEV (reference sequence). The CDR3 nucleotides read TGTGCCAGCAGTTTATCGGGACGGGGAGCTAACTATGGCTACACCTTC. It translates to CASSLSGRGANYGYTF.